This T cell receptor beta chain originates from a study of blood T cell repertoires in COVID-19. For the study at large: Donors in the United States, Italy and Spain gave samples during acute or convalescent COVID-19.

Authors' data handling: Cell counts per sample came from amplifying reference gene primers. Sequencing used immunoSEQ multiplex PCR; TCRdb keeps in-frame clones, though not all of them. Clonal size and the V and J genes are those of that table, whereas D and trimming came from the DNA. In the table there are under 200,000 clones, more than 75% of which are singletons. There are 12 residues in the CDR3. Germline CDR1 reads MNHEY; CDR2 reads SVGAGI. V lost 7 bases to trimming and J lost 6 bases, with 12 bases between them. Material: peripheral blood. This chain connects TRBV6-5 to TRBJ1-1; no firm D call. The origin of this receptor is a man between 65 and 85 years old with acute or convalescent COVID-19. For the CDR3, the DNA is TGTGCCAGCAAGAGGGATTCTTCTGAAGCTTTCTTT. Amino acid sequence: CASKRDSSEAFF.